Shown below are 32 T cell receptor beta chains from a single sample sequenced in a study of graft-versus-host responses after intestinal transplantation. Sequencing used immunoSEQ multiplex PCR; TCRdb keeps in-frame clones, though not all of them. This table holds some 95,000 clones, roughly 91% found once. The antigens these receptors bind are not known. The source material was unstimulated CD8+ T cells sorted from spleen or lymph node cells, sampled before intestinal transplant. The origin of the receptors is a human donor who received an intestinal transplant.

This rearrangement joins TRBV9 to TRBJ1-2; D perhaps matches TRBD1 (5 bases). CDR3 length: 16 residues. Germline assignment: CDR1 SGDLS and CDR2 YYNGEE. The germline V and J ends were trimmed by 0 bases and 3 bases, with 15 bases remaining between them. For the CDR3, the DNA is TGTGCCAGCAGCGTAGAGACAGCCCCTACGGACTATGGCTACACCTTC. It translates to CASSVETAPTDYGYTF.

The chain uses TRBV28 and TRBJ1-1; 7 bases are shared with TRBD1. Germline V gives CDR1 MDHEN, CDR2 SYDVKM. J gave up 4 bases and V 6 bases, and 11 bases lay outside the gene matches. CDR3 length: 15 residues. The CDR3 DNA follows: TGTGCCAGCAGCCCTGACAGGGACCGTTCCACTGAAGCTTTCTTT. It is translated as CASSPDRDRSTEAFF.

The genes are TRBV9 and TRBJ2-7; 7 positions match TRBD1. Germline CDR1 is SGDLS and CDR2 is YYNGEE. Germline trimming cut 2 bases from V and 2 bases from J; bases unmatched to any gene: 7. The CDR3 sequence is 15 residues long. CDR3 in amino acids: CASSVGTGTAYEQYF. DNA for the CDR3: TGTGCCAGCAGCGTGGGAACCGGGACAGCCTACGAGCAGTACTTC.

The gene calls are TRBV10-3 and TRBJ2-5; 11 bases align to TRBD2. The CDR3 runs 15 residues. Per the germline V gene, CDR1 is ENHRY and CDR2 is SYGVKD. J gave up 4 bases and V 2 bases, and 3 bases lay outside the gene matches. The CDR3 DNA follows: TGTGCCATCAGTGAGATGCTAGCGGGGGGAGAGACCCAGTACTTC. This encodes CAISEMLAGGETQYF.

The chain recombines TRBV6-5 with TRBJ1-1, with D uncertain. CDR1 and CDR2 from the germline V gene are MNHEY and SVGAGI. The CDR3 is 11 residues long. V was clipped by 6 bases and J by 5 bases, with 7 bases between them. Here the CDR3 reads CASSLGTEAFF. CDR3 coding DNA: TGTGCCAGCAGCCTAGGAACTGAAGCTTTCTTT.

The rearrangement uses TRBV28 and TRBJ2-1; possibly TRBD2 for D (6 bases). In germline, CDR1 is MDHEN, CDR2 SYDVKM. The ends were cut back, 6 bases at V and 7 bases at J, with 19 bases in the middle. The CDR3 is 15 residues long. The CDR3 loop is CASSTGDLKGNEQFF. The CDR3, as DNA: TGTGCCAGCAGCACGGGGGACCTGAAAGGGAATGAGCAGTTCTTC. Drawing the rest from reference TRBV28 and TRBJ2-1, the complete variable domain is DVKVTQSSRYLVKRTGEKVFLECVQDMDHENMFWYRQDPGLGLRLIYFSYDVKMKEKGDIPEGYSVSREKKERFSLILESASTNQTSMYLCASSTGDLKGNEQFFGPGTRLTVL.

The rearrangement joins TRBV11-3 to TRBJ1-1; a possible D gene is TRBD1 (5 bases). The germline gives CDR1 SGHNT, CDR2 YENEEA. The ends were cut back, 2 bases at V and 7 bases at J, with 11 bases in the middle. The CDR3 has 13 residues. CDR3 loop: CASSLSQGGEAFF. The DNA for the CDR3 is TGTGCCAGCAGCTTATCGCAGGGCGGTGAAGCTTTCTTT.

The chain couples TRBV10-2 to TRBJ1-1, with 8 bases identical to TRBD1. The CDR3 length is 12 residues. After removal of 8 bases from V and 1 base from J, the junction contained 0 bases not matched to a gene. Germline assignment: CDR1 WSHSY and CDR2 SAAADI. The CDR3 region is CASGTGNTEAFF. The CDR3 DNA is TGCGCCAGCGGGACAGGGAACACTGAAGCTTTCTTT.

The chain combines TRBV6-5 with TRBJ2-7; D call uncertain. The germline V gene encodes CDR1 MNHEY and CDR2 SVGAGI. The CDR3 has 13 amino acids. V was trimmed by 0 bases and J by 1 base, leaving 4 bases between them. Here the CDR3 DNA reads TGTGCCAGCAGTTACTCGGAGTCCTACGAGCAGTACTTC. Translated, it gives CASSYSESYEQYF.

DNA for the CDR3: TGCGCCAGCAGTCAACGGCAGGGCTACGAGCAGTACTTC. As protein: CASSQRQGYEQYF. V gene TRBV23-1 combines with J gene TRBJ2-7, with a possible D match to TRBD1 (5 bases). TRBV23-1 is flagged as an ORF with uncertain function. The CDR3 covers 13 residues. V shed 2 bases and J shed 3 bases, with 8 bases lying between them.

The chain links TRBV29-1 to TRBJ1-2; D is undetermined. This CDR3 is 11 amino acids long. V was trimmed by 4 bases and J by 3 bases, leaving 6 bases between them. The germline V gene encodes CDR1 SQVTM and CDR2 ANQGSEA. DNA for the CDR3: TGCAGCGTTGCTCGCGACTATGGCTACACCTTC. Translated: CSVARDYGYTF.

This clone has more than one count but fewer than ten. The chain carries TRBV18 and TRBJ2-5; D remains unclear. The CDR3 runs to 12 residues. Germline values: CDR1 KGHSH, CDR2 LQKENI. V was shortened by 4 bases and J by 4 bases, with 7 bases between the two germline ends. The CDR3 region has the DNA TGTGCCAGCTCACGAGGTGGAGAGACCCAGTACTTC. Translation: CASSRGGETQYF.

CDR3 loop: CASSQGTDFGERYGYTF. The DNA of the CDR3 is TGCGCCAGCAGCCAAGGGACGGACTTCGGCGAGCGCTATGGCTACACCTTC. The chain joins TRBV4-1 to TRBJ1-2; D call uncertain. Between the trimmed V and J ends, which lost 1 base and 4 bases, there was a span of 19 bases. This CDR3 spans 17 amino acids. Germline values: CDR1 MGHRA, CDR2 YSYEKL.

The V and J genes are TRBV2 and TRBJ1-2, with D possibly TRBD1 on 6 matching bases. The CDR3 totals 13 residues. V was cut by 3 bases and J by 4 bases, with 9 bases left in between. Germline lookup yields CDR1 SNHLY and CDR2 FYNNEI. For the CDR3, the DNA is TGTGCCAGCAGTGACAGGGGAGTCTATGGCTACACCTTC. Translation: CASSDRGVYGYTF.

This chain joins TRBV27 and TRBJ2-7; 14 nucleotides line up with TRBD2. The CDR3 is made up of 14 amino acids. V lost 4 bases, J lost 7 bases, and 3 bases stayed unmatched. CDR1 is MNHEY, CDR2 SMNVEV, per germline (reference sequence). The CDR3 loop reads CASSSGLAGEEQYF. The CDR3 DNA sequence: TGTGCCAGCAGTTCGGGACTAGCGGGAGAAGAGCAGTACTTC.

For the CDR3, the DNA is TGCAGCGTTGTGGGGGGGGAATCTCTGGGAAACACCATATATTTT. This codes for CSVVGGESLGNTIYF. The V call is TRBV29-1, the J call TRBJ1-3, with TRBD1 as a possible D gene (5 bases). V was clipped by 4 bases and J by 4 bases, with 17 bases between them. In germline, CDR1 is SQVTM, CDR2 ANQGSEA. This CDR3 contains 15 residues.

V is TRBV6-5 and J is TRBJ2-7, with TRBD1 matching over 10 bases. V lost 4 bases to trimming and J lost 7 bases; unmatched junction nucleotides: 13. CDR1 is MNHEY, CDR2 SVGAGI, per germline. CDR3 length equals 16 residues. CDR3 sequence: CASSSLLTGGIMEQYF. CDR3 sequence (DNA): TGTGCCAGCAGTTCCCTCCTGACAGGGGGCATAATGGAGCAGTACTTC.

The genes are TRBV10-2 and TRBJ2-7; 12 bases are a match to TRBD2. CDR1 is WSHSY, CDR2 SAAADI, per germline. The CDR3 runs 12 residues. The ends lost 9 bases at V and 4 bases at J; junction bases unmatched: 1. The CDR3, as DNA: TGCGCCAGTGGGACTAGCGGGTACGAGCAGTACTTC. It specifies CASGTSGYEQYF.

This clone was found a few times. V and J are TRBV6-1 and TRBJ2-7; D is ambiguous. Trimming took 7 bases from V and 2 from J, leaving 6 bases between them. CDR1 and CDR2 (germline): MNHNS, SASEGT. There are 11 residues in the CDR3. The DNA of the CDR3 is TGTGCCAGCATGCAGGCCTACGAGCAGTACTTC. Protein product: CASMQAYEQYF.

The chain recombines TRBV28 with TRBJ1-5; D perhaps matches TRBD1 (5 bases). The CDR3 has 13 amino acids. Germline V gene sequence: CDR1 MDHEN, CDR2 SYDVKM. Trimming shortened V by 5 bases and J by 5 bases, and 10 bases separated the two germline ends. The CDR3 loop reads CASSRQFHQPQHF. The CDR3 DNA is TGTGCCAGCAGTCGACAGTTTCATCAGCCCCAGCATTTT.

The CDR3 sequence is CASSQERADNSPLHF. CDR3 sequence (DNA): TGCGCCAGCAGCCAGGAGAGGGCGGATAATTCACCCCTCCACTTT. The chain is built from TRBV4-1 and TRBJ1-6; no clear D gene. The CDR3 extends over 15 amino acids. Germline loops: CDR1 MGHRA, CDR2 YSYEKL. V gave up 3 bases and J gave up 5 bases, with 11 bases separating them.

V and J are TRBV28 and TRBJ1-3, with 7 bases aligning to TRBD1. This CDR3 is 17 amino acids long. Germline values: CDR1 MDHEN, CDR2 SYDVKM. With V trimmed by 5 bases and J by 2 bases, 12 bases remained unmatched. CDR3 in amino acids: CASSMTGWVNPGNTIYF. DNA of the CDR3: TGTGCCAGCAGTATGACAGGGTGGGTGAATCCTGGAAACACCATATATTTT.

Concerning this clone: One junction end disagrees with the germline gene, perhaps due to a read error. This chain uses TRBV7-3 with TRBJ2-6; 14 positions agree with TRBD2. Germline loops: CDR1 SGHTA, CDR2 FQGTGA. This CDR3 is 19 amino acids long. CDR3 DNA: TGTGCCAGCAGCGTAACGGGACTAGCGGGAGAAAATGGGGCCAACGTCCTGACTTTC. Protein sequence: CASSVTGLAGENGANVLTF.

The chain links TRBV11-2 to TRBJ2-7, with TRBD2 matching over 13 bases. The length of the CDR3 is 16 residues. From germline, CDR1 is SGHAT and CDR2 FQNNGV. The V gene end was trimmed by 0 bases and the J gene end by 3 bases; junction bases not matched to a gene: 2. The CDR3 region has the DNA TGTGCCAGCAGCTTAGAGGGACTAGCGGGGAACTACGAGCAGTACTTC. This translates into CASSLEGLAGNYEQYF.

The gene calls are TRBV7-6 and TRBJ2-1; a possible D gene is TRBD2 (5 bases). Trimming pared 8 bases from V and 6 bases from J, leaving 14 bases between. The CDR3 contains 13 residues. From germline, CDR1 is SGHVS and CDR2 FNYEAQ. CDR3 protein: CASAIASSNEQFF. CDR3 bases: TGTGCCAGCGCCATAGCGTCTAGCAATGAGCAGTTCTTC. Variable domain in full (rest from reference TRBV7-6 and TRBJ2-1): GAGVSQSPRYKVTKRGQDVALRCDPISGHVSLYWYRQALGQGPEFLTYFNYEAQQDKSGLPNDRFSAERPEGSISTLTIQRTEQRDSAMYRCASAIASSNEQFFGPGTRLTVL.

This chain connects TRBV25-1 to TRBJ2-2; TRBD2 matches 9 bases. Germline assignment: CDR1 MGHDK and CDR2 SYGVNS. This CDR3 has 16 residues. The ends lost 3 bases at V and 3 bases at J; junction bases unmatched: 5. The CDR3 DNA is TGTGCCAGCAGTGATGAGCGGGAGGTGTACACCGGGGAGCTGTTTTTT. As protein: CASSDEREVYTGELFF. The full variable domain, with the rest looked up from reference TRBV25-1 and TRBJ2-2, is EADIYQTPRYLVIGTGKKITLECSQTMGHDKMYWYQQDPGMELHLIHYSYGVNSTEKGDLSSESTVSRIRTEHFPLTLESARPSHTSQYLCASSDEREVYTGELFFGEGSRLTVL.

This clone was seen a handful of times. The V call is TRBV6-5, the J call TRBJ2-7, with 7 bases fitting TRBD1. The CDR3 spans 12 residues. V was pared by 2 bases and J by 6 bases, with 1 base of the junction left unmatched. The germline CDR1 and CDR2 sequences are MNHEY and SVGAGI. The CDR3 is CASSYGQAEQYF. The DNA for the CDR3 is TGTGCCAGCAGTTACGGACAGGCCGAGCAGTACTTC.

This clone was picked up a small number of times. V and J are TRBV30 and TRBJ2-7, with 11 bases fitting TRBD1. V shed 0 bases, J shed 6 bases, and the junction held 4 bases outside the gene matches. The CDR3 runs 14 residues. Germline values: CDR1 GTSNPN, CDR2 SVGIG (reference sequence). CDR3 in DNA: TGTGCCTGGAGTGTAGGACAGGGGGCTGTCGAGCAGTACTTC. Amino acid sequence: CAWSVGQGAVEQYF.

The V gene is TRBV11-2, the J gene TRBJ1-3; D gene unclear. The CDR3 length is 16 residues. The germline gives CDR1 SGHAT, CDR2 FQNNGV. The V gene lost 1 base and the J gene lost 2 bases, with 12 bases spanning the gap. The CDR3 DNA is TGTGCCAGCAGCTTAGGCCCCAGATTAACTGGAAACACCATATATTTT. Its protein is CASSLGPRLTGNTIYF.

CDR3 sequence reads: CASSPATRGETQYF. The CDR3 nucleotides are TGTGCCAGCAGCCCCGCGACTAGAGGGGAGACCCAGTACTTC. The gene calls are TRBV28 and TRBJ2-5; D might be TRBD2 (6 bases). CDR1 is MDHEN, CDR2 SYDVKM, per germline. Trimming shortened V by 6 bases and J by 5 bases, and 16 bases separated the two germline ends. This CDR3 has 14 amino acids.

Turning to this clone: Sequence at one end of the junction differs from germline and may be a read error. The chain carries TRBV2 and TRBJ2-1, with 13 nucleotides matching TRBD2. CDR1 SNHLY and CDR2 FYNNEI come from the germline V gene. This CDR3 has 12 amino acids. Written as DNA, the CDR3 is TGTGCCGGCGGACTAGCGGGAGCGGGGTGTCTCTTC. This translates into CAGGLAGAGCLF.

Written as DNA, the CDR3 is TGCAGCGCATTCCTAGCGGGGGGATCCTACGAGCAGTACTTC. As protein: CSAFLAGGSYEQYF. The genes are TRBV29-1 and TRBJ2-7; the match to TRBD2 covers 11 bases. CDR1 is SQVTM, CDR2 ANQGSEA, per germline. The trim removed 7 bases at V and 1 base at J, leaving 6 bases unmatched. CDR3 size: 14 residues.